One T cell receptor beta chain is described in this entry. This clonotype was seen once. Its antigen is unknown. Per-base qualities were not stored, and no clone one base away is much larger. Just one read gives weak support. This entry comes from a study of blood T cells in healthy people across ages (dated by TCRdb to between 2014 and 2017). Context from the whole study: In model experiments, roughly one uniquely barcoded TCR beta cDNA molecule per two T cells was captured by template switching. The donors were split into four age groups: young (average about 15 years), middle-aged (about 40), aged (around 67) and long-lived (approximately 80). Age-related changes in TCR beta repertoire diversity were measured in the study by deep sequencing normalized with unique cDNA molecular identifiers. For two donors (one aged 18 to 29 and one aged 80 or older), the study analyzed two additional independent replicas of 1 million unique cDNA reads from the same blood draw. To avoid experimental bias, donors of different ages were spread randomly across the sequencing lanes.

The library relied on 5' RACE. These reads were obtained on an Illumina HiSeq 2500. The second PCR ran for roughly 7 to 12 cycles and used a J-beta primer mix along with a sample-barcoded 5' primer. A template-switch 5' adaptor carrying 12 random nucleotides introduced a unique molecular identifier onto each TCR beta cDNA molecule. Each sample yielded at least 2.5 million CDR3-containing paired-end reads. The Mint cDNA synthesis kit, primed by a TRBC-specific oligonucleotide, was used to synthesize first-strand cDNA from all RNA. After uracil-DNA glycosylase treatment, a first 18-cycle PCR used universal primers M1SS and BC2_uni_R on all cDNA. On the study's bioinformatics: Each sample was normalized by randomly selecting 1 million high-quality reads, each carrying a distinct molecular identifier. Reads with shared molecular identifiers were discarded instead of being binned into consensus sequences. MiTCR, set to a Q25 quality threshold and the strictest error-elimination algorithm, was used for CDR3 identification, clonotype clustering and error correction. A nonparametric unseen species model with Euler transformation was used to estimate lower-bound total TCR beta diversity. Through fastp at Q25 and MiXCR, TCRdb rebuilt clones from the public reads, retaining in-frame beta chains. Each CDR3 protein appears once, grouped with its most common genes and DNA. The V and J calls here are based on TCRdb, not the publication. Within this sample are hundreds of thousands of distinct CDR3 sequences, with about 54% of them counted one time only. Jointly, the top ten make up approximately 37% of the sample.

Beyond this particular receptor, the publication reports: A strong correlation was found between observed TCR beta diversity and the percentage of naive T cells measured by flow cytometry. Observed TCR beta diversity per million T cells fell roughly linearly with age, and a significant reduction was already apparent by age around 40. Bulk unsorted PBMC profiling prevented conclusive comparison of naive and antigen-experienced compartments. Compared with the aged group, the long-lived group had more naive CD4+ T cells, fewer expanded clones and increased TCR diversity, a pattern suggesting age selection. Because the CMV infection status of the donors was unknown, age-related changes in expanded clonotypes may potentially have been confounded. Estimates of total diversity based on one million sequenced T cells were considered lower bounds and underestimates.

The V end gives up 0 bases and the J end 5 bases, leaving 9 bases in the junction not matched to a gene. There are 16 amino acids in the CDR3, from cysteine to phenylalanine inclusive. Only CDR3 DNA is held: 48 bases, read in frame from base 1. The germline V gene specifies SGDLS as CDR1 and YYNGEE as CDR2. Systemically healthy Caucasian individuals from Russia, 39 in total and aged about 6 to 100 years, were included as donors. Roughly 10 milliliters of peripheral blood were collected from each donor into EDTA-treated Vacutainer tubes. Ficoll-Paque density-gradient centrifugation was used to isolate PBMCs, with at least 7 million per sample. Trizol reagent was used to extract total RNA from PBMCs, with at least 5.5 micrograms per sample. Naive CD45RAhigh/CD27high T cell percentages were measured by flow cytometry on a PBMC aliquot from every donor.

The receptor chain draws on TRBV9 and TRBJ2-5; 8 central bases correspond to TRBD2. This TCR was recovered from a man aged 55-75 years in good health. Material: blood. The DNA sequence is given as TGTGCCAGCAGCGTAGACCTAGCGGGCGGCACGGAGACCCAGTACTTC. Translated, this gives CASSVDLAGGTETQYF.